This TCR beta chain appears in the sequencing data of a study of blood T cell repertoires in COVID-19. Across the study: Researchers got acute and convalescent COVID-19 samples from the United States, Italy and Spain.

Germline V lookup: CDR1 SEHNR, CDR2 FQNEAQ (reference sequence). The V end was cut by 6 bases, the J end by 0 bases, with 18 bases between. This CDR3 has 18 residues. Patients of the Seattle cohort, enrolled during active infection, were followed longitudinally. Produced via immunoSEQ multiplex PCR; TCRdb's table is partial and in-frame only. The sample lists approximately 36,000 clones, around four fifths seen once, with approximately 1.6% in the top ten. This clonotype was obtained from a man in his 60s with COVID-19, enrolled during active disease. The sequencing input was peripheral blood. The genes are TRBV7-9 and TRBJ2-6, with D tentatively TRBD1 (5 bases). CDR3 protein: CASSIVQGPSSGANVLTF. The CDR3 DNA reads TGTGCCAGCAGTATAGTGCAGGGCCCGAGCTCTGGGGCCAACGTCCTGACTTTC.